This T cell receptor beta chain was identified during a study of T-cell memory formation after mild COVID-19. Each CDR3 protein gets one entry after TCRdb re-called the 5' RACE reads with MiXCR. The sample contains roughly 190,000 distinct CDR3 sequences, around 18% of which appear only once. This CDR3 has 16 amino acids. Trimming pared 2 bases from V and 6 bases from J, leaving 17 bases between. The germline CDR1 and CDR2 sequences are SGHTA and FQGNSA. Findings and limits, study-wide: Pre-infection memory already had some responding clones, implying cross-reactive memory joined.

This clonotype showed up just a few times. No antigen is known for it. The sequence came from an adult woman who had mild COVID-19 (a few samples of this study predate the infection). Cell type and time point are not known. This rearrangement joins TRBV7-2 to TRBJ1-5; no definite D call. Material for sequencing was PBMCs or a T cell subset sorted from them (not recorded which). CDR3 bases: TGTGCCAGCAGCTTACAGGTGGATAGAAGGTTTCAGCCCCAGCATTTT. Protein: CASSLQVDRRFQPQHF.